These 21 T cell receptor beta chains share one sample of origin, sequenced in a study of early T cells in non-severe SARS-CoV-2 infection. TCRdb re-called the 5' RACE reads through MiXCR, storing one row per CDR3 protein. Here the sample spans roughly 93,000 distinct CDR3 sequences, approximately 15% being singletons. Sequencing input: whole blood. All receptors come from an adult who was a healthcare worker with PCR-confirmed SARS-CoV-2 infection or an uninfected control (not recorded which).

J is TRBJ2-5 and V is TRBV4-2; possibly TRBD2 for D (6 bases). Per the germline V gene, CDR1 is LGHNA and CDR2 is YNFKEQ. The CDR3 has 16 amino acids. V shed 3 bases and J shed 5 bases, with 19 bases lying between them. The CDR3, as DNA: TGTGCCAGCAGCCATCCTCCCTCGGGAGCGGCCGAGACCCAGTACTTC. Residues: CASSHPPSGAAETQYF.

Many counts were recorded for this clonotype. In DNA, the CDR3 is TGTGCCAGCACCGGCGGAGCGGGGGGGCCGGTTGGAGAGACCCAGTACTTC. Translated, it gives CASTGGAGGPVGETQYF. The chain employs TRBV2 and TRBJ2-5; 10 bases are a match to TRBD2. Per germline, CDR1 SNHLY and CDR2 FYNNEI. Trimming removed 7 bases from V and 4 bases from J; junction bases left unmatched: 15. The length of the CDR3 is 17 residues.

This sequence joins TRBV28 and TRBJ1-1; possibly TRBD1 for D (5 bases). Germline-derived CDR1 and CDR2 are MDHEN and SYDVKM. The CDR3 covers 12 residues. V lost 9 bases, J lost 4 bases, and 12 bases lay in between. CDR3 region: CASSSRVTEAFF. The DNA for the CDR3 is TGTGCCAGTTCCAGCAGGGTCACTGAAGCTTTCTTT.

In DNA, the CDR3 is TGTGCCAGCAGCGTAGCTCCCGGGACAGGCATGGGGGGCACTGAAGCTTTCTTT. This sequence encodes CASSVAPGTGMGGTEAFF. The chain links TRBV9 to TRBJ1-1, with 8 bases identical to TRBD1. This CDR3 has 18 residues. The V gene end was trimmed by 0 bases and the J gene end by 4 bases; junction bases not matched to a gene: 14. Germline CDR1 and CDR2: SGDLS and YYNGEE.

This clonotype showed up many times. The chain is built from TRBV12-3 or TRBV12-4 and TRBJ2-5, with TRBD2 as a possible D gene (5 bases). V was clipped by 3 bases and J by 3 bases, with 8 bases between them. This CDR3 is 13 amino acids long. In DNA form, the CDR3 reads TGTGCCAGCAGTTTTACGGGAAAAGAGACCCAGTACTTC. It specifies CASSFTGKETQYF.

This clonotype occurred a few times. This rearrangement joins TRBV19 to TRBJ2-3; 8 bases are shared with TRBD2. The CDR3 sequence is 13 residues long. V gave up 8 bases and J gave up 4 bases; unmatched junction bases: 5. Per germline, CDR1 LNHDA and CDR2 SQIVND (reference sequence). The chain's CDR3 is CASGGGNPDTQYF. The DNA for the CDR3 is TGTGCCAGTGGCGGGGGGAACCCAGATACGCAGTATTTT.

Points on this clonotype: A junction end diverges from the germline sequence, so it may reflect a read error. The genes are TRBV2 and TRBJ2-1; D is tentatively TRBD1 or TRBD2 (7 bases each). The CDR3 loop spans 13 amino acids. Germline V gives CDR1 SNHLY, CDR2 FYNNEI. CDR3 sequence: CASREDREGEQFF. Here the CDR3 DNA reads TGTGCCAGCAGGGAAGACAGGGAGGGTGAGCAGTTCTTC.

This clonotype was seen only a few times. The chain combines TRBV7-6 with TRBJ2-5; D not certain. Trimming removed 5 bases from V and 2 bases from J, with 9 bases in between. Germline V gene data show CDR1 as SGHVS and CDR2 as FNYEAQ. The CDR3 spans 13 residues. The CDR3 loop reads CASSLTTQETQYF. The CDR3 region has the DNA TGTGCCAGCAGCCTAACTACGCAAGAGACCCAGTACTTC.

The table lists this clonotype with a count of one. The rearrangement joins TRBV5-1 to TRBJ1-2, with D possibly matching TRBD1 (6 bases). This CDR3 comprises 12 residues. Germline CDR1 is SGHRS and CDR2 is YFSETQ. The V end was cut by 4 bases, the J end by 6 bases, with 10 bases between. CDR3 region: CASSPGGHGYTF. The CDR3 region has the DNA TGCGCCAGCAGCCCCGGGGGCCATGGCTACACCTTC.

This clonotype was detected many times. The genes are TRBV19 and TRBJ1-5; TRBD1 might be the D (5 bases). Per the germline V gene, CDR1 is LNHDA and CDR2 is SQIVND (reference sequence). CDR3 length: 15 amino acids. The ends were cut back, 7 bases at V and 5 bases at J, with 18 bases in the middle. The CDR3: CASMRDLGLHQPQHF. The CDR3, as DNA: TGTGCCAGTATGCGGGACCTTGGTCTACATCAGCCCCAGCATTTT.

As for this clonotype: A much larger clone lies a single base off, so this may be a read error. The chain has TRBV6-5 and TRBJ1-6; TRBD1 might be the D (5 bases). The V gene's germline CDR1 is MNHEY and CDR2 SVGAGI. The CDR3 totals 14 residues. The germline V and J ends were trimmed by 5 bases and 7 bases, with 12 bases remaining between them. Here the CDR3 DNA reads TGTGCCAGCAGTCACCAGGGTGGCAATTCACCCCTCCACTTT. Its protein product is CASSHQGGNSPLHF.

This clonotype has at least ten counts. The gene calls are TRBV30 and TRBJ1-5; D is unclear. The CDR3 contains 13 residues. V lost 1 base to trimming and J lost 5 bases, with 9 bases between them. CDR1 GTSNPN and CDR2 SVGIG come from the germline V gene (reference sequence). CDR3 nucleotides: TGTGCCTGGAGTGCGACGCGAGATCAGCCCCAGCATTTT. Its translation: CAWSATRDQPQHF.

This clonotype was counted at least ten times. The V and J genes are TRBV20-1 and TRBJ2-1; 11 nucleotides line up with TRBD1. The junction had 11 bases not matched to a gene; V was cut back by 6 bases and J by 7 bases. CDR1 DFQATT and CDR2 SNEGSKA come from the germline V gene (reference sequence). The CDR3 has 15 residues. For the CDR3, the DNA is TGCAGTGCCCCCGGTGGGGACAGGGGGTGGAATGAGCAGTTCTTC. As protein: CSAPGGDRGWNEQFF.

This clonotype appeared many times. The J gene is TRBJ1-4, the V gene TRBV2, with D possibly TRBD1 on 6 matching bases. The CDR3 contains 15 residues. Per germline, CDR1 SNHLY and CDR2 FYNNEI. V was shortened by 9 bases and J by 0 bases, with 14 bases between the two germline ends. CDR3 sequence: CASKPGQSTNEKLFF. As DNA, the CDR3 is TGTGCCAGTAAACCTGGACAGTCAACTAATGAAAAACTGTTTTTT.

This clonotype was counted only a few times. The chain couples TRBV2 to TRBJ2-1, with TRBD1 matching 8 bases. The germline V gene encodes CDR1 SNHLY and CDR2 FYNNEI. The junction had 5 bases not matched to a gene; V was cut back by 5 bases and J by 2 bases. The CDR3 runs to 15 residues. The CDR3 DNA reads as TGTGCCAGCAGTATCGACAGGGGAGCCTACAATGAGCAGTTCTTC. This sequence encodes CASSIDRGAYNEQFF.

The V gene is TRBV24-1, the J gene TRBJ1-2; D remains ambiguous. The CDR3 has 15 residues. The V gene's germline CDR1 is KGHDR and CDR2 SFDVKD. Trimming shortened V by 4 bases and J by 4 bases, and 15 bases separated the two germline ends. CDR3 region: CATSDSLGRSYGYTF. The CDR3 region has the DNA TGTGCCACCAGTGACTCACTTGGACGGTCCTATGGCTACACCTTC.

The chain has TRBV7-2 and TRBJ2-5; 16 bases map to TRBD2. The CDR3 has 16 residues. Germline V gene data show CDR1 as SGHTA and CDR2 as FQGNSA. V shed 3 bases, J shed 2 bases, and the junction held 0 bases outside the gene matches. CDR3 bases: TGTGCCAGCAGCTTGGGACTAGCGGGGGGGCAAGAGACCCAGTACTTC. This sequence encodes CASSLGLAGGQETQYF.

The V and J genes are TRBV19 and TRBJ2-4; D uncertain. CDR1 and CDR2 from the germline V gene are LNHDA and SQIVND (reference sequence). V was cut by 8 bases and J by 0 bases, with 8 bases left in between. The CDR3 runs to 13 residues. The CDR3 DNA reads TGTGCCAGTGGGTTACCAGCCAAAAACATTCAGTACTTC. This gives the protein CASGLPAKNIQYF.

This chain connects TRBV9 to TRBJ1-1, with D possibly TRBD1 on 6 matching bases. The CDR3 consists of 14 residues. V gave up 2 bases and J gave up 6 bases, with 14 bases separating them. Germline V gene data show CDR1 as SGDLS and CDR2 as YYNGEE. CDR3 sequence reads: CASSVNRDGPEAFF. CDR3 nucleotides: TGTGCCAGCAGCGTGAACAGGGACGGGCCTGAAGCTTTCTTT.

This clonotype was counted a few times. The rearrangement uses TRBV5-4 and TRBJ2-3; TRBD2 agrees at 8 bases. Germline V CDR1 and CDR2: SGHNT, YYREEE (reference sequence). The trim removed 2 bases at V and 0 bases at J, leaving 11 bases unmatched. CDR3 size: 18 residues. The CDR3 DNA reads TGTGCCAGCAGCTTCCGGGTAGCGGGGCGCTCTAGCACAGATACGCAGTATTTT. This translates into CASSFRVAGRSSTDTQYF.

This clonotype was seen a handful of times. The chain links TRBV7-6 to TRBJ2-3; perhaps TRBD1 as D (6 bases). Trimming pared 5 bases from V and 4 bases from J, leaving 16 bases between. Germline V CDR1 and CDR2: SGHVS, FNYEAQ. The CDR3 length is 15 residues. The CDR3 reads CASSPGLGHADTQYF. DNA for the CDR3: TGTGCCAGCAGCCCCGGACTGGGACACGCAGATACGCAGTATTTT. Full variable domain (outside the CDR3, taken from reference TRBV7-6 and TRBJ2-3): GAGVSQSPRYKVTKRGQDVALRCDPISGHVSLYWYRQALGQGPEFLTYFNYEAQQDKSGLPNDRFSAERPEGSISTLTIQRTEQRDSAMYRCASSPGLGHADTQYFGPGTRLTVL.